Presented here are 3 T cell receptor beta chains from one specimen sequenced in a study of shared clonotypes between healthy human individuals. TCRdb's table, derived via immunoSEQ multiplex PCR, lists solely in-frame clones and lacks some. Here the sample spans approximately 2,000,000 clones, under 95% being singletons. Sequenced material: naive CD4+ T cells from PBMCs. This sample's subset: CD45RA+ positively selected. The receptors stem from a man aged 18 to 35 in good health. Some clones in this sample may be carry-over from other donors' samples.

V usage is TRBV11-1 and J usage is TRBJ2-3, with a weak D call TRBD1 (6 bases). The V and J ends lost 11 bases and 1 base respectively, with 10 bases between them. The CDR3 is 12 amino acids. Germline loops: CDR1 SGHAT, CDR2 FQDESV (reference sequence). Written as DNA, the CDR3 is TGTGCCGAGAGGACAGGCACAGATACGCAGTATTTT. Translation gives CAERTGTDTQYF.

This clone appeared once. Other DNA sequences in the same sample also yield this CDR3. The chain employs TRBV18 and TRBJ2-5; D is undetermined. Germline CDR1 and CDR2: KGHSH and LQKENI. The CDR3 is 12 amino acids. The germline V and J ends were trimmed by 3 bases and 3 bases, with 5 bases remaining between them. The CDR3 DNA reads TGTGCCAGCTCACCTCTTGAAGAGACCCAGTACTTC. This sequence encodes CASSPLEETQYF.

The gene calls are TRBV29-1 and TRBJ2-7; 16 nucleotides line up with TRBD2. The V gene end was trimmed by 6 bases and the J gene end by 7 bases; junction bases not matched to a gene: 6. Germline CDR1 is SQVTM and CDR2 is ANQGSEA. The CDR3 runs to 14 residues. This CDR3 is CSVGTSGRAREQYF. DNA for the CDR3: TGCAGCGTCGGGACTAGCGGGAGGGCTAGAGAGCAGTACTTC.